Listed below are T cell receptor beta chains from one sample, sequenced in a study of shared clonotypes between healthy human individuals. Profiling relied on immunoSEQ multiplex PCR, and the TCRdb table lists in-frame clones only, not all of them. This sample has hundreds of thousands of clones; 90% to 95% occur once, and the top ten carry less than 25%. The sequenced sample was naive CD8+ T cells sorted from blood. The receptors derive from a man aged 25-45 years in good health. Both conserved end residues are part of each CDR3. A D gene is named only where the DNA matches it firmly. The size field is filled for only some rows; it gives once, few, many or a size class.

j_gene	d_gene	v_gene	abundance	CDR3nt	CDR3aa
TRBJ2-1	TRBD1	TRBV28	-	TGTGCCACCAGCCTACAGGGGTCCCTCTACAATGAGCAGTTCTTC	CATSLQGSLYNEQFF
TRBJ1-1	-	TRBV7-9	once	TGTGCCAGCAGCTTCACTGACACTGAAGCTTTCTTT	CASSFTDTEAFF
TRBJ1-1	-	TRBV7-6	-	TGTGCCACCACTTTGGACAGTTTGAACACTGAAGCTTTCTTT	CATTLDSLNTEAFF
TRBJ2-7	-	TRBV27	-	TGTGCCAGCAGTTTCGGGGGCGCGGAGCAGTACTTC	CASSFGGAEQYF
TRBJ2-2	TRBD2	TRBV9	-	TGTGCCAGCAGCGTAGAAAGTCTAGCGGGAGCGTACACCGGGGAGCTGTTTTTT	CASSVESLAGAYTGELFF
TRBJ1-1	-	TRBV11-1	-	TGTGCCAGCAGCCCGAGGACGAACACTGAAGCTTTCTTT	CASSPRTNTEAFF
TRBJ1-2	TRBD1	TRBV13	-	TGTGCCAGCAGCTTGGGAGGGGGCCTCTATGGCTACACCTTC	CASSLGGGLYGYTF
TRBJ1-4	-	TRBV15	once	TGTGCCACCAGCGCCGTGGGAGAAAAACTGTTTTTT	CATSAVGEKLFF
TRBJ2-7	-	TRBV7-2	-	TGTGCCAGCAGCTTAACACCCTCCTACGAGCAGTACTTC	CASSLTPSYEQYF
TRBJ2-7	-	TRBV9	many	TGTGCCAGCAGCCCGAGACGGGGGGCGGGACTCGACTACGAGCAGTACTTC	CASSPRRGAGLDYEQYF
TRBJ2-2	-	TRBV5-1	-	TGCGCCAGCAGCTTGTCCCCCTGGACGGGGTCCCACTCTAGGGCCGGGGAGCTGTTTTTT	CASSLSPWTGSHSRAGELFF
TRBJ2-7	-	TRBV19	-	TGTGCCAGTAGTATAGCGGCCTACCGGAACGAGCAGTACTTC	CASSIAAYRNEQYF
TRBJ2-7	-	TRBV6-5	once	TGTGCCAGCAGTTACTCCTCCAAAATCTACGAGCAGTACTTC	CASSYSSKIYEQYF
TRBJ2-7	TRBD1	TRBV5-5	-	TGTGCCAGCAGCTCAATGGGACAGGGAGATTCTTACGAGCAGTACTTC	CASSSMGQGDSYEQYF
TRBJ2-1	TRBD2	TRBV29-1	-	TGCAGCGTTGAAGATGGATCGACTAGCGGGAGGGCACGCAATGAGCAGTTCTTC	CSVEDGSTSGRARNEQFF
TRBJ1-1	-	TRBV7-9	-	TGTGCCAGCAGCCCCGGCGGGGGGGGGCTTGAAGCTTTCTTT	CASSPGGGGLEAFF